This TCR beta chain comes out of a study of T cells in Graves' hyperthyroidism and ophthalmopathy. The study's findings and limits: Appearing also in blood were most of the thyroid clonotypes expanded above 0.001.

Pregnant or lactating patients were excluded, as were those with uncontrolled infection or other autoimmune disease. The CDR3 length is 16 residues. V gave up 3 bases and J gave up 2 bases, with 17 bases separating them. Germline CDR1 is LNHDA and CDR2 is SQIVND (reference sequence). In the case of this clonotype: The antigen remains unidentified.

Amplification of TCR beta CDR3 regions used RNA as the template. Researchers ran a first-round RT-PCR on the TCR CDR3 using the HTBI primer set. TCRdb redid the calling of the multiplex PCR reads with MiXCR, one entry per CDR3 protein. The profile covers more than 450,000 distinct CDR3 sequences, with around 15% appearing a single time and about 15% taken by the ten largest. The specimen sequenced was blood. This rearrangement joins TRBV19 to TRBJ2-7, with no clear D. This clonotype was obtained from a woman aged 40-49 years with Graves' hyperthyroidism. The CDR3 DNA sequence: TGTGCCAGTAGTATCAGGTTAGGGCACTCGACCTACGAGCAGTACTTC. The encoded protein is CASSIRLGHSTYEQYF.